These T cell receptor beta chains were read from a single sample in a study of blood T cells in healthy people across ages. TCRdb recomputed calls from the 5' RACE reads with MiXCR, one row per CDR3 protein. The sample holds 750,000 to 950,000 distinct CDR3 sequences, under 35% seen once. The sample was also linked to a second study, of T cells of mothers and their children.

The sequencing input was blood. The receptor set was obtained from a woman between 35 and 50 years old in good health. The CDR3 runs from the conserved cysteine through the conserved F or W. The D gene is left open where the match is weak. Clone size is not always given. Where it is, it says once, few, many or a class for expanded clones.

clone_size: few
d_call: -
j_call: TRBJ2-7
v_call: TRBV12-3/TRBV12-4
cdr3_nt: TGTGCCAGCACCCTAGGCACACCCGGCTCCTACGAGCAGTACTTC
cdr3_aa: CASTLGTPGSYEQYF

clone_size: many
d_call: TRBD2
j_call: TRBJ2-7
v_call: TRBV4-1
cdr3_nt: TGCGCCAGCAGCGGAACTAGCGGGGTCTCCTACGAGCAGTACTTC
cdr3_aa: CASSGTSGVSYEQYF

clone_size: few
d_call: -
j_call: TRBJ1-2
v_call: TRBV29-1
cdr3_nt: TGCAGCGACCGGACAGCCTATGGCTACACCTTC
cdr3_aa: CSDRTAYGYTF

clone_size: many
d_call: TRBD2
j_call: TRBJ2-1
v_call: TRBV6-5
cdr3_nt: TGTGCCAGCAGTTATCACGTAGCGGGGGGTTACAATGAGCAGTTCTTC
cdr3_aa: CASSYHVAGGYNEQFF

clone_size: -
d_call: -
j_call: TRBJ2-7
v_call: TRBV29-1
cdr3_nt: TGCAGCGTAAAGGACAGCTCCTACGAGCAGTACTTC
cdr3_aa: CSVKDSSYEQYF

clone_size: few
d_call: -
j_call: TRBJ1-4
v_call: TRBV14
cdr3_nt: TGTGCCAGCAGCCAAAACATGAACAGGGAGGAAAAACTGTTTTTT
cdr3_aa: CASSQNMNREEKLFF

clone_size: -
d_call: TRBD2
j_call: TRBJ2-5
v_call: TRBV7-9
cdr3_nt: TGTGCCAGCAGCCCCCGGAGGACGGGGGGAGAGACCCAGTACTTC
cdr3_aa: CASSPRRTGGETQYF

clone_size: -
d_call: TRBD2
j_call: TRBJ2-5
v_call: TRBV20-1
cdr3_nt: TGCAGTGCTAGAGAGGGGTGGAGAGTAGCGGGAACCGGTGAGACCCAGTACTTC
cdr3_aa: CSAREGWRVAGTGETQYF

clone_size: many
d_call: -
j_call: TRBJ2-7
v_call: TRBV27
cdr3_nt: TGTGCCAGCAGCCCTGGACGGATCTACGAGCAGTACTTC
cdr3_aa: CASSPGRIYEQYF

clone_size: -
d_call: -
j_call: TRBJ1-2
v_call: TRBV21-1
cdr3_nt: TGTGCCAGCAGCAAAGTGAGGGGCGACTCTATCGGCTACACCTTC
cdr3_aa: CASSKVRGDSIGYTF

clone_size: -
d_call: -
j_call: TRBJ2-3
v_call: TRBV27
cdr3_nt: TGTGCCAGCAGTGAGGACTACTTCACAGATACGCAGTATTTT
cdr3_aa: CASSEDYFTDTQYF

clone_size: many
d_call: -
j_call: TRBJ2-7
v_call: TRBV7-9
cdr3_nt: TGTGCCAGCAGCTTAGGAAGCGGTCCCGAGCAGTACTTC
cdr3_aa: CASSLGSGPEQYF

clone_size: -
d_call: -
j_call: TRBJ2-5
v_call: TRBV2
cdr3_nt: TGTGCCAGCAGCAACAGGGACTTACAAGAGACCCAGTACTTC
cdr3_aa: CASSNRDLQETQYF

clone_size: -
d_call: -
j_call: TRBJ2-3
v_call: TRBV9
cdr3_nt: TGTGCCAGCAGCGCCTTCATCGACGGGGTCACAGATACGCAGTATTTT
cdr3_aa: CASSAFIDGVTDTQYF

clone_size: few
d_call: -
j_call: TRBJ1-2
v_call: TRBV7-8
cdr3_nt: TGTGCCAGCAGCACCGACAGTCGGGCTAACTATGGCTACACCTTC
cdr3_aa: CASSTDSRANYGYTF

clone_size: -
d_call: -
j_call: TRBJ2-7
v_call: TRBV12-3/TRBV12-4
cdr3_nt: TGTGCCAGCAGTGCCCTGGAGGGGGTGGAGGAGCAGTACTTC
cdr3_aa: CASSALEGVEEQYF

clone_size: -
d_call: -
j_call: TRBJ2-1
v_call: TRBV12-3/TRBV12-4
cdr3_nt: TGTGCCAGCGGATCGGATCTATACAATGAGCAGTTCTTC
cdr3_aa: CASGSDLYNEQFF

clone_size: many
d_call: -
j_call: TRBJ2-5
v_call: TRBV20-1
cdr3_nt: TGCAGTGCTAGAGATCCTCGGACAGACCAGTACTTC
cdr3_aa: CSARDPRTDQYF

clone_size: few
d_call: -
j_call: TRBJ1-6
v_call: TRBV9
cdr3_nt: TGTGCCATGACAGTACGACCTTCACCCCTCCACTTT
cdr3_aa: CAMTVRPSPLHF

clone_size: -
d_call: TRBD1
j_call: TRBJ2-2
v_call: TRBV28
cdr3_nt: TGTGCCGTCCCGGGACAGCCGAACACCGGGGAGCTGTTTTTT
cdr3_aa: CAVPGQPNTGELFF

clone_size: -
d_call: TRBD1
j_call: TRBJ2-5
v_call: TRBV5-1
cdr3_nt: TGCGCCAGCAGCTTGGCTCCGAGACAGGGGGCGGAAGAGCAGTACTTC
cdr3_aa: CASSLAPRQGAEEQYF

clone_size: -
d_call: TRBD1
j_call: TRBJ2-7
v_call: TRBV7-9
cdr3_nt: TGTGCCAGCAGCTCCCTCACCGGGACAGGGGCCGGCGAGCAGTACTTC
cdr3_aa: CASSSLTGTGAGEQYF

clone_size: few
d_call: TRBD2
j_call: TRBJ2-3
v_call: TRBV20-1
cdr3_nt: TGCAGTGCTAGTCGGGCTAGCGGGGGAATAGATACGCAGTATTTT
cdr3_aa: CSASRASGGIDTQYF

clone_size: -
d_call: -
j_call: TRBJ2-7
v_call: TRBV4-1
cdr3_nt: TGCGCCAGCAGCCAAGTTCACAGCCCTCCTTACAATGAGCAGTACTTC
cdr3_aa: CASSQVHSPPYNEQYF

clone_size: few
d_call: -
j_call: TRBJ2-3
v_call: TRBV7-2
cdr3_nt: TGTGCCAGCAGCTTGGGCCCGGGGCGGACAACTACGCAGTATTTT
cdr3_aa: CASSLGPGRTTTQYF

clone_size: -
d_call: TRBD2
j_call: TRBJ2-3
v_call: TRBV5-4
cdr3_nt: TGTGCCAGCAGCTTGGAGGGGATGGGACTAGCTGCAGATACGCAGTATTTT
cdr3_aa: CASSLEGMGLAADTQYF

clone_size: -
d_call: TRBD1
j_call: TRBJ1-4
v_call: TRBV18
cdr3_nt: TGTGCCAGCTCACCAGGGGACAGCCTTCGTACCCTGTTTTTT
cdr3_aa: CASSPGDSLRTLFF

clone_size: -
d_call: TRBD2
j_call: TRBJ2-7
v_call: TRBV4-3
cdr3_nt: TGCGCCAGCAGCCCCTCCTTAGGTAATGGCGGGGGGGCCTACGAGCAGTACTTC
cdr3_aa: CASSPSLGNGGGAYEQYF

clone_size: -
d_call: -
j_call: TRBJ2-5
v_call: TRBV28
cdr3_nt: TGTGCCAGCAGTTTAAACCCACAAGAGACCCAGTACTTC
cdr3_aa: CASSLNPQETQYF

clone_size: few
d_call: -
j_call: TRBJ1-6
v_call: TRBV28
cdr3_nt: TGTGCCAGCAGTTTAACCAGAAGCTCCTATAATTCACCCCTCCACTTT
cdr3_aa: CASSLTRSSYNSPLHF

clone_size: -
d_call: TRBD1
j_call: TRBJ2-5
v_call: TRBV29-1
cdr3_nt: TGCAGCGCCGCGGACAGGGGAGGGGAGACCCAGTACTTC
cdr3_aa: CSAADRGGETQYF

clone_size: -
d_call: -
j_call: TRBJ1-2
v_call: TRBV7-2
cdr3_nt: TGTGCCAGCAGCTTAGTTTCAGAAAGCTATGGCTACACCTTC
cdr3_aa: CASSLVSESYGYTF

clone_size: many
d_call: TRBD1
j_call: TRBJ2-1
v_call: TRBV5-1
cdr3_nt: TGCGCCAGCAGCTCCCGGGACAGGACCTACAATGAGCAGTTCTTC
cdr3_aa: CASSSRDRTYNEQFF

clone_size: -
d_call: TRBD1
j_call: TRBJ2-7
v_call: TRBV7-8
cdr3_nt: TGTGCCAGCAGCGAAAGGACAGGGCCCTACGAGCAGTACTTC
cdr3_aa: CASSERTGPYEQYF

clone_size: few
d_call: TRBD1
j_call: TRBJ2-5
v_call: TRBV6-2/TRBV6-3
cdr3_nt: TGTGCCAGCAGTTACGGTGACAGGGGAGTAGAGACCCAGTACTTC
cdr3_aa: CASSYGDRGVETQYF

clone_size: -
d_call: -
j_call: TRBJ1-1
v_call: TRBV29-1
cdr3_nt: TGCAGCGCCGTCCCGGGACGGGACACTGAAGCTTTCTTT
cdr3_aa: CSAVPGRDTEAFF

clone_size: -
d_call: -
j_call: TRBJ2-1
v_call: TRBV5-6
cdr3_nt: TGTGCCAGCAACACAGCCTACAATGAGCAGTTCTTC
cdr3_aa: CASNTAYNEQFF

clone_size: once
d_call: -
j_call: TRBJ1-1
v_call: TRBV29-1
cdr3_nt: TGCAGCATTGAATACGGACGCGTGAACACTGAAGCTTTCTTT
cdr3_aa: CSIEYGRVNTEAFF

clone_size: -
d_call: TRBD2
j_call: TRBJ2-5
v_call: TRBV29-1
cdr3_nt: TGCAGCGGCGCGTCCGGGACTAGCGGGACAGAGACCCAGTACTTC
cdr3_aa: CSGASGTSGTETQYF

clone_size: -
d_call: TRBD2
j_call: TRBJ2-7
v_call: TRBV28
cdr3_nt: TGTGCCAGCAGTTTCCTAGCGGGGGGCCTAACCTACGAGCAGTACTTC
cdr3_aa: CASSFLAGGLTYEQYF

clone_size: many
d_call: -
j_call: TRBJ2-6
v_call: TRBV4-1
cdr3_nt: TGCGCCAGTCTCCCCGGGACACTTTCATCTGGGGCCAACGTCCTGACTTTC
cdr3_aa: CASLPGTLSSGANVLTF

clone_size: -
d_call: TRBD1
j_call: TRBJ2-1
v_call: TRBV10-3
cdr3_nt: TGTGCCATCAGTGATTCAACAGGGGGCGCCTCCAATGAGCAGTTCTTC
cdr3_aa: CAISDSTGGASNEQFF

clone_size: few
d_call: -
j_call: TRBJ1-3
v_call: TRBV20-1
cdr3_nt: TGCAGTGCTAGAGATCCTGGCAACACCATATATTTT
cdr3_aa: CSARDPGNTIYF

clone_size: -
d_call: TRBD2
j_call: TRBJ2-7
v_call: TRBV28
cdr3_nt: TGTGCCAGCAGTTTATTTGGACTAGCGGGGGGGCGGGGATACAATGAGCAGTACTTC
cdr3_aa: CASSLFGLAGGRGYNEQYF

clone_size: many
d_call: -
j_call: TRBJ2-7
v_call: TRBV5-1
cdr3_nt: TGCGCCAGCAGAACGGACCAGTACGAGCAGTACTTC
cdr3_aa: CASRTDQYEQYF

clone_size: few
d_call: -
j_call: TRBJ2-2
v_call: TRBV6-5
cdr3_nt: TGTGCCAGCAGTTACTTTCCGAAGCTAACCGGGGAGCTGTTTTTT
cdr3_aa: CASSYFPKLTGELFF

clone_size: many
d_call: -
j_call: TRBJ2-7
v_call: TRBV7-2
cdr3_nt: TGTGCCAGCAGCTTAGAGCAGGGTTCCGAGCAGTACTTC
cdr3_aa: CASSLEQGSEQYF

clone_size: many
d_call: -
j_call: TRBJ2-3
v_call: TRBV28
cdr3_nt: TGTGCCAGCAGTTCGGGACGGCGGTCGGATACGCAGTATTTT
cdr3_aa: CASSSGRRSDTQYF

clone_size: few
d_call: TRBD1
j_call: TRBJ1-5
v_call: TRBV7-9
cdr3_nt: TGTGCCAGCAGCTTAGCGGGACAGGACGTTCAGCCCCAGCATTTT
cdr3_aa: CASSLAGQDVQPQHF

clone_size: few
d_call: -
j_call: TRBJ1-6
v_call: TRBV7-2
cdr3_nt: TGTGCCAGCAGCCCCGTCGGGTTCGGGCGGGACTATAATTCACCCCTCCACTTT
cdr3_aa: CASSPVGFGRDYNSPLHF

clone_size: few
d_call: -
j_call: TRBJ1-6
v_call: TRBV4-3
cdr3_nt: TGCGCCAGCAGCCAAGGTTCCAGCTCCTATAATTCACCCCTCCACTTT
cdr3_aa: CASSQGSSSYNSPLHF